This TCR beta chain was sequenced in a study of cytomegalovirus exposure and HLA in healthy donors. Study-level findings and limits: Altogether, about 160 TCR beta chains were recorded as cytomegalovirus-associated.

This CDR3 region has 15 residues. Germline V gene data show CDR1 as LNHDA and CDR2 as SQIVND (reference sequence). V lost 7 bases, J lost 3 bases, and 16 bases lay in between. On this clone itself: The antigen is not known.

This PCR relied on a set of 60 Vbeta primers and 13 Jbeta primers. Some clones are missing from TCRdb's copy, which holds only in-frame ones; the method was immunoSEQ multiplex PCR. The repertoire holds more than 90,000 clones, with about 79% as singletons. Sequenced material: PBMCs. J is TRBJ1-5 and V is TRBV19; no clear D. The sequence came from a young woman in good health and CMV-seropositive. The CDR3 sequence: CASTGSGSTNQPQHF. CDR3 nucleotides: TGTGCCAGTACGGGGTCTGGTAGTACCAATCAGCCCCAGCATTTT.